This is a list of T cell receptor beta chains from one sample in a study of T cell repertoires in cytomegalovirus infection. TCRdb redid the calling of the reads with MiXCR, one entry per CDR3 protein. Here the sample spans about 470,000 distinct CDR3 sequences, under 55% being singletons. No antigens are known for them. The specimen was cultured PBMCs, collected from culture after CMV antigen stimulation. The receptors stem from a human donor in good health (CMV status not recorded). Some clones in this sample may be carry-over from other donors' samples. Both conserved end residues are part of each CDR3. D genes are given only for firm matches. Size is stated for part of the rows, as once, few or many counts, or as a class when the clone is expanded.

D: NA
size: NA
V: TRBV12-3/TRBV12-4
J: TRBJ2-1
CDR3: CASRSSGSYNEQFF
DNA: TGTGCCAGCAGAAGCAGTGGTTCCTACAATGAGCAGTTCTTC

D: TRBD1
size: NA
V: TRBV11-2
J: TRBJ1-1
CDR3: CASSFGQGPSEAFF
DNA: TGTGCCAGCAGCTTCGGACAGGGTCCATCTGAAGCTTTCTTT

D: NA
size: NA
V: TRBV7-8
J: TRBJ2-1
CDR3: CASSPTGQLYNEQFF
DNA: TGTGCCAGCAGCCCAACGGGACAACTCTACAATGAGCAGTTCTTC

D: NA
size: NA
V: TRBV7-2
J: TRBJ1-6
CDR3: CASSLAVSPLHF
DNA: TGTGCCAGCAGCCTTGCTGTGTCACCCCTCCACTTT

D: NA
size: NA
V: TRBV20-1
J: TRBJ2-4
CDR3: CSAFDSLKNIQYF
DNA: TGCAGTGCTTTCGACAGCCTAAAAAACATTCAGTACTTC

D: NA
size: few
V: TRBV12-3/TRBV12-4
J: TRBJ1-5
CDR3: CASSLTRVQPQHF
DNA: TGTGCCAGCAGTTTAACCCGAGTTCAGCCCCAGCATTTT

D: TRBD2
size: NA
V: TRBV7-2
J: TRBJ2-3
CDR3: CASSLRTSGRKQYF
DNA: TGTGCCAGCAGCCTCCGGACTAGCGGAAGGAAGCAGTATTTT

D: TRBD2
size: NA
V: TRBV12-3/TRBV12-4
J: TRBJ2-5
CDR3: CASSFPSGGQETQYF
DNA: TGTGCCAGCAGTTTCCCTAGCGGGGGCCAAGAGACCCAGTACTTC

D: TRBD1
size: few
V: TRBV7-2
J: TRBJ2-7
CDR3: CASSFPGTGRGEQYF
DNA: TGTGCCAGCAGCTTTCCCGGGACAGGGCGTGGCGAGCAGTACTTC

D: TRBD1
size: NA
V: TRBV5-5
J: TRBJ2-5
CDR3: CASSLWDRVETQYF
DNA: TGTGCCAGCAGCTTGTGGGACAGGGTCGAGACCCAGTACTTC

D: TRBD1
size: many
V: TRBV7-2
J: TRBJ1-1
CDR3: CASSLRQGNTEAFF
DNA: TGTGCCAGCAGCTTAAGACAGGGGAACACTGAAGCTTTCTTT

D: NA
size: NA
V: TRBV7-2
J: TRBJ2-7
CDR3: CASSPQVGGYEQYF
DNA: TGTGCCAGCAGCCCACAGGTCGGTGGCTACGAGCAGTACTTC

D: NA
size: NA
V: TRBV6-5
J: TRBJ1-5
CDR3: CASSYKDPSNQPQHF
DNA: TGTGCCAGCAGCTACAAAGACCCGTCCAATCAGCCCCAGCATTTT

D: TRBD2
size: NA
V: TRBV5-4
J: TRBJ2-1
CDR3: CASTAGGPYNEQFF
DNA: TGTGCCAGCACGGCGGGAGGCCCCTACAATGAGCAGTTCTTC

D: NA
size: few
V: TRBV11-2
J: TRBJ1-5
CDR3: CASSAGVRNQPQHF
DNA: TGTGCCAGCAGCGCCGGCGTGCGCAATCAGCCCCAGCATTTT

D: TRBD1
size: NA
V: TRBV6-2/TRBV6-3
J: TRBJ2-2
CDR3: CASDRDRVYTGELFF
DNA: TGTGCCAGCGATAGAGACAGGGTGTACACCGGGGAGCTGTTTTTT

D: TRBD1
size: NA
V: TRBV7-4
J: TRBJ2-1
CDR3: CASSRGQGGDNEQFF
DNA: TGTGCCAGCAGCCGAGGACAGGGTGGGGACAATGAGCAGTTCTTC

D: NA
size: NA
V: TRBV20-1
J: TRBJ2-4
CDR3: CSALRPAEGNIQYF
DNA: TGCAGTGCTCTTCGACCGGCAGAAGGGAACATTCAGTACTTC

D: NA
size: NA
V: TRBV7-9
J: TRBJ1-1
CDR3: CASSWQNTEAFF
DNA: TGTGCCAGCAGCTGGCAGAACACTGAAGCTTTCTTT

D: TRBD2
size: few
V: TRBV4-3
J: TRBJ2-4
CDR3: CASSQDRATSGNIQYF
DNA: TGCGCCAGCAGCCAAGATAGGGCGACTAGCGGAAACATTCAGTACTTC

D: NA
size: NA
V: TRBV5-5
J: TRBJ2-5
CDR3: CASIPRGPRETQYF
DNA: TGTGCCAGCATCCCCCGGGGGCCTCGGGAGACCCAGTACTTC

D: TRBD2
size: NA
V: TRBV7-2
J: TRBJ2-1
CDR3: CASRGGSSYNEQFF
DNA: TGTGCCAGCAGAGGCGGGAGTTCGTACAATGAGCAGTTCTTC

D: TRBD1
size: few
V: TRBV7-7
J: TRBJ2-3
CDR3: CASSSSRQGWILDTQYF
DNA: TGTGCCAGCAGCTCCTCTCGACAGGGATGGATCCTTGACACGCAGTATTTT

D: NA
size: few
V: TRBV7-2
J: TRBJ2-3
CDR3: CASTDPRGAGFTDTQYF
DNA: TGTGCCAGCACCGACCCTCGGGGAGCGGGTTTCACAGATACGCAGTATTTT

D: NA
size: few
V: TRBV27
J: TRBJ2-3
CDR3: CASGRPSTDTQYF
DNA: TGTGCCAGCGGGAGACCTAGCACAGATACGCAGTATTTT

D: TRBD1
size: many
V: TRBV7-2
J: TRBJ2-7
CDR3: CASSLWTGGAYEQYF
DNA: TGTGCCAGCAGCTTATGGACAGGGGGGGCCTACGAGCAGTACTTC

D: NA
size: NA
V: TRBV5-1
J: TRBJ1-6
CDR3: CASSVDRIGNSPLHF
DNA: TGCGCCAGCAGCGTTGACAGGATCGGGAATTCACCCCTCCACTTT

D: NA
size: few
V: TRBV7-2
J: TRBJ2-1
CDR3: CASSLGGDSYNEQFF
DNA: TGTGCCAGCAGCTTGGGGGGGGACAGTTACAATGAGCAGTTCTTC

D: TRBD1
size: few
V: TRBV5-1
J: TRBJ2-6
CDR3: CASSLGDRISGANVLTF
DNA: TGCGCCAGCAGCTTGGGGGACAGAATATCTGGGGCCAACGTCCTGACTTTC

D: TRBD2
size: NA
V: TRBV11-2
J: TRBJ2-2
CDR3: CASSPQTSAYSNTGELFF
DNA: TGTGCCAGCAGCCCCCAGACTAGCGCCTACTCGAACACCGGGGAGCTGTTTTTT

D: TRBD1
size: NA
V: TRBV6-2/TRBV6-3
J: TRBJ2-7
CDR3: CASLRTGTRNEQYF
DNA: TGTGCCAGCTTAAGGACAGGGACGAGGAACGAGCAGTACTTC

D: TRBD2
size: NA
V: TRBV6-2/TRBV6-3
J: TRBJ2-3
CDR3: CASSYQRESLAGFSDTQYF
DNA: TGTGCCAGCAGTTACCAAAGGGAGTCGCTAGCGGGATTTTCGGATACGCAGTATTTT

D: TRBD1
size: NA
V: TRBV10-3
J: TRBJ1-3
CDR3: CAISAQGGSGNTIYF
DNA: TGTGCCATCAGTGCGCAGGGGGGGAGTGGAAACACCATATATTTT

D: TRBD1
size: NA
V: TRBV24-1
J: TRBJ2-6
CDR3: CATGTGAISGANVLTF
DNA: TGTGCCACCGGGACAGGGGCTATCTCTGGGGCCAACGTCCTGACTTTC